The 9 T cell receptor beta chains below all came from one sample that was sequenced in a study of T cell responses to AZD1222 COVID-19 vaccine. Here immunoSEQ multiplex PCR was the method, and the copy in TCRdb shows in-frame clones only, minus some. The sample shows over 150,000 clones, approximately 90% of them seen only once. Sequenced here: peripheral blood, sampled on day 0 of AZD1222 vaccination. Receptors originate from an adult in good health.

The chain has TRBV13 and TRBJ2-7; perhaps D is TRBD1 or TRBD2 (5 bases each). The length of the CDR3 is 13 residues. V lost 3 bases, J lost 2 bases, and 8 bases lay in between. Germline V gene data show CDR1 as PRHDT and CDR2 as FYEKMQ (reference sequence). CDR3 protein: CASSLGVTYEQYF. In nucleotides, the CDR3 is TGTGCCAGCAGCTTGGGGGTAACCTACGAGCAGTACTTC.

This clone was seen a handful of times. The chain links TRBV5-1 to TRBJ1-1, with D uncertain. With 0 bases removed from V and 0 bases from J, the gap between germline ends came to 6 bases. The germline gives CDR1 SGHRS, CDR2 YFSETQ. This CDR3 region has 14 residues. CDR3 protein: CASSLDSLNTEAFF. DNA of the CDR3: TGCGCCAGCAGCTTGGACTCCTTGAACACTGAAGCTTTCTTT.

The chain recombines TRBV30 with TRBJ2-1, with TRBD2 as a possible D gene (6 bases). This CDR3 spans 16 amino acids. V was clipped by 5 bases and J by 4 bases, with 21 bases between them. Germline assignment: CDR1 GTSNPN and CDR2 SVGIG (reference sequence). CDR3 sequence: CAWVPFREKFYNEQFF. Here the CDR3 DNA reads TGTGCCTGGGTTCCCTTTCGGGAGAAGTTTTACAATGAGCAGTTCTTC.

CDR3 sequence: CASSLGSRQYF. The CDR3 coding sequence is TGTGCCAGCAGCTTAGGCTCTCGGCAGTACTTC. The V gene is TRBV5-6, the J gene TRBJ2-7; D remains ambiguous. The CDR3 contains 11 residues. The V end was cut by 2 bases, the J end by 9 bases, with 9 bases between. From germline, CDR1 is SGHDT and CDR2 YYEEEE.

The chain carries TRBV3-1 (or the pseudogene TRBV3-2) and TRBJ2-3; 10 bases align to TRBD2. This CDR3 spans 17 amino acids. Germline CDR1 reads LGHDT; CDR2 reads YNNKEL (reference sequence). Trimming removed 2 bases from V and 1 base from J; junction bases left unmatched: 6. The CDR3 nucleotides are TGTGCCAGCAGCCAACTAATAGCGGGAGGAGGCACAGATACGCAGTATTTT. Its translation: CASSQLIAGGGTDTQYF.

The V and J genes are TRBV2 and TRBJ1-1; D possibly corresponds to TRBD1 (5 bases). Deletions cut 3 bases from V and 11 bases from J, with 16 bases between. The CDR3 has 13 amino acids. Germline V lookup: CDR1 SNHLY, CDR2 FYNNEI. CDR3 DNA sequence: TGTGCCAGCAGTGACCTGCGGACCCGGGGGGCTTTCTTT. It codes for CASSDLRTRGAFF.

The genes are TRBV19 and TRBJ2-5; 10 bases align to TRBD1. The germline gives CDR1 LNHDA, CDR2 SQIVND (reference sequence). The V segment lost 4 bases and the J segment 2 bases; nucleotides outside the gene matches: 16. CDR3 size: 19 residues. DNA of the CDR3: TGTGCCAGTAGTAATCGTAGGACAGGGGGGCAGCGGACTCAAGAGACCCAGTACTTC. This encodes CASSNRRTGGQRTQETQYF. The full variable domain, in which reference TRBV19 and TRBJ2-5 provide the parts outside the CDR3, is DGGITQSPKYLFRKEGQNVTLSCEQNLNHDAMYWYRQDPGQGLRLIYYSQIVNDFQKGDIAEGYSVSREKKESFPLTVTSAQKNPTAFYLCASSNRRTGGQRTQETQYFGPGTRLLVL.

The chain recombines TRBV18 with TRBJ2-4; 7 bases agree with TRBD1. The CDR3 has 17 residues. The J segment lost 0 bases and the V segment lost 3 bases, leaving 8 bases of the junction unmatched. CDR1 KGHSH and CDR2 LQKENI come from the germline V gene. The CDR3 region is CASSPPDRRIAKNIQYF. The CDR3 nucleotides are TGTGCCAGCTCACCGCCGGACAGGCGTATAGCCAAAAACATTCAGTACTTC.

This clone occurred a few times. The chain has TRBV30 and TRBJ2-1; D not resolved. Germline CDR1 reads GTSNPN; CDR2 reads SVGIG (reference sequence). V was pared by 1 base and J by 1 base, with 5 bases between. The CDR3 runs to 13 residues. CDR3 in amino acids: CAWSEVSYNEQFF. The CDR3 coding sequence is TGTGCCTGGAGTGAGGTGTCCTACAATGAGCAGTTCTTC.